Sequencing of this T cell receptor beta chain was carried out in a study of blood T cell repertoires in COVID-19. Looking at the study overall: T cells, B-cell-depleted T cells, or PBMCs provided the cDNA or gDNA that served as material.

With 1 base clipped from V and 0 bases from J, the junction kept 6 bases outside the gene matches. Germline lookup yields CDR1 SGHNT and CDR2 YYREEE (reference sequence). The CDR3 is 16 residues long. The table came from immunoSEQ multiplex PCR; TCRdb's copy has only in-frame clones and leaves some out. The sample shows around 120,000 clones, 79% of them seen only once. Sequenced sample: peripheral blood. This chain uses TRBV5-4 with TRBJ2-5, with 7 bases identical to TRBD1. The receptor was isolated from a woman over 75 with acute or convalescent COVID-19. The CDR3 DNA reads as TGTGCCAGCAGCTTGAACAGGGGAACTAACCAAGAGACCCAGTACTTC. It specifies CASSLNRGTNQETQYF.